Presented here are 16 T cell receptor beta chains from one specimen sequenced in a study of cytomegalovirus exposure and HLA in healthy donors. Researchers ran the PCR with 60 Vbeta and 13 Jbeta primers. TCRdb's copy holds only in-frame clones and misses some; the assay was immunoSEQ multiplex PCR. Here the sample spans over 150,000 clones, 73% being singletons. The specimen sequenced was PBMCs. All receptors derive from a woman aged 18-29 years in good health and CMV-seropositive.

This chain uses TRBV6-6 with TRBJ1-1; 11 nucleotides agree with TRBD1. V was pared by 4 bases and J by 0 bases, with 4 bases of the junction left unmatched. The CDR3 spans 16 residues. Germline loops: CDR1 MNHNY, CDR2 SVGAGI (reference sequence). This CDR3 reads CASSSRTGGMNTEAFF. In nucleotides, the CDR3 is TGTGCCAGCAGTTCCAGGACAGGGGGCATGAACACTGAAGCTTTCTTT.

This clone came up a few times. V gene TRBV4-3 combines with J gene TRBJ2-2, with no clear D. Per germline, CDR1 LGHNA and CDR2 YSLEER. V was cut by 1 base and J by 4 bases, with 13 bases left in between. The CDR3 runs 16 residues. For the CDR3, the DNA is TGCGCCAGCAGCCAAGTCACAGACCCTGCCACCGGGGAGCTGTTTTTT. It yields the protein CASSQVTDPATGELFF.

The rearrangement joins TRBV7-6 to TRBJ2-7; a possible D gene is TRBD2 (5 bases). CDR1 SGHVS and CDR2 FNYEAQ come from the germline V gene. This CDR3 spans 14 amino acids. The germline V and J ends were trimmed by 1 base and 1 base, with 8 bases remaining between them. The CDR3 region has the DNA TGTGCCAGCAGCTTAGGAGGGATATCCTACGAGCAGTACTTC. It specifies CASSLGGISYEQYF.

V usage is TRBV7-2 and J usage is TRBJ2-1, with D uncertain. This CDR3 contains 12 residues. Germline values: CDR1 SGHTA, CDR2 FQGNSA. V lost 1 base to trimming and J lost 10 bases, with 8 bases between them. The CDR3 DNA reads as TGTGCCAGCAGCTTAGTGTCTGGCGAGCAGTTCTTC. Protein product: CASSLVSGEQFF.

The chain uses TRBV6-5 and TRBJ2-7; perhaps TRBD1 as D (5 bases). This CDR3 has 15 residues. Trimming shortened V by 4 bases and J by 1 base, and 14 bases separated the two germline ends. Germline V gives CDR1 MNHEY, CDR2 SVGAGI. In nucleotides, the CDR3 is TGTGCCAGCAGTTCTCACCGGGCAGGGTCCTACGAGCAGTACTTC. Translation: CASSSHRAGSYEQYF.

In DNA form, the CDR3 reads TGCGCCAGCGCGGACAGTTCCTCCTATAATTCACCCCTCCACTTT. It specifies CASADSSSYNSPLHF. The chain joins TRBV4-1 to TRBJ1-6; tentative D call: TRBD1 (6 bases). The germline gives CDR1 MGHRA, CDR2 YSYEKL. CDR3 length: 15 residues. Trimming removed 8 bases from V and 0 bases from J, with 11 bases in between.

The V and J genes are TRBV4-3 and TRBJ1-3; TRBD1 aligns across 9 bases. This CDR3 spans 17 amino acids. Germline V gives CDR1 LGHNA, CDR2 YSLEER. The V gene end was trimmed by 0 bases and the J gene end by 0 bases; junction bases not matched to a gene: 3. Written as DNA, the CDR3 is TGCGCCAGCAGCCAAGAAGAGGACAGGGGCTCTGGAAACACCATATATTTT. This translates into CASSQEEDRGSGNTIYF.

The V and J genes are TRBV6-5 and TRBJ2-5; perhaps TRBD2 as D (6 bases). CDR1 is MNHEY and CDR2 is SVGAGI in the germline V gene. With 0 bases removed from V and 5 bases from J, the gap between germline ends came to 13 bases. CDR3 size: 15 residues. The CDR3 spells CASSYSFSGRETQYF. Written as DNA, the CDR3 is TGTGCCAGCAGTTACTCGTTTAGCGGCAGGGAGACCCAGTACTTC.

This chain uses TRBV7-8 with TRBJ2-1; TRBD2 matches 8 bases. V was pared by 5 bases and J by 10 bases, with 13 bases of the junction left unmatched. Germline loops: CDR1 SGHVS, CDR2 FQNEAQ. This CDR3 contains 15 residues. The CDR3 bases are TGTGCCAGCAGCCCGGGGACTAGTTCGAGGGCCGAGCAGTTCTTC. Amino acids: CASSPGTSSRAEQFF.

The V call is TRBV10-3, the J call TRBJ1-1; tentatively, D is TRBD1 (6 bases). V lost 6 bases and J lost 3, with 14 bases in between. The CDR3 length is 14 residues. In germline, CDR1 is ENHRY, CDR2 SYGVKD. CDR3 bases: TGTGCCATCAGCCTCGCAGGGGAAGACACTGAAGCTTTCTTT. It translates to CAISLAGEDTEAFF.

In its sample, this clone was seen once. The J gene is TRBJ1-1, the V gene TRBV19; D is unclear. This CDR3 has 13 amino acids. Germline V gene lookup returns CDR1 LNHDA and CDR2 SQIVND (reference sequence). The V end lost 7 bases, the J end lost 5 bases, and 14 bases lay between the germline ends. CDR3 region: CASTPVSETEAFF. In DNA, the CDR3 is TGTGCCAGTACCCCAGTCTCCGAAACTGAAGCTTTCTTT.

The chain couples TRBV18 to TRBJ2-7; 8 bases agree with TRBD1. This CDR3 region has 14 residues. After removal of 2 bases from V and 5 bases from J, the junction contained 5 bases not matched to a gene. CDR1 and CDR2 (germline): KGHSH, LQKENI. Here the CDR3 reads CASSPSGQGDEQYF. CDR3 DNA sequence: TGTGCCAGCTCACCATCTGGACAGGGCGACGAGCAGTACTTC.

The genes are TRBV9 and TRBJ1-5; 9 bases map to TRBD1. The CDR3 contains 17 residues. Germline CDR1 is SGDLS and CDR2 is YYNGEE. The V gene end was trimmed by 3 bases and the J gene end by 2 bases; junction bases not matched to a gene: 9. The CDR3 protein is CASSAGTGSGGNQPQHF. The CDR3 DNA reads TGTGCCAGCAGCGCCGGGACAGGGTCTGGAGGCAATCAGCCCCAGCATTTT.

This clone has more than one count but fewer than ten. V gene TRBV10-3 combines with J gene TRBJ1-2; no clear D. Trimming pared 8 bases from V and 3 bases from J, leaving 10 bases between. Germline CDR1 and CDR2: ENHRY and SYGVKD. The CDR3 spans 12 residues. The CDR3 sequence: CAIRGGDYGYTF. The CDR3 coding sequence is TGTGCCATCCGAGGCGGAGACTATGGCTACACCTTC.

The chain links TRBV2 to TRBJ1-3; D is unresolved. Germline CDR1 reads SNHLY; CDR2 reads FYNNEI. Trimming pared 8 bases from V and 4 bases from J, leaving 9 bases between. The CDR3 is made up of 12 amino acids. For the CDR3, the DNA is TGTGCCAGCCCTTTGGGCGGAAACACCATATATTTT. Protein product: CASPLGGNTIYF.

The chain combines TRBV7-3 with TRBJ1-1; 8 nucleotides align to TRBD1. The CDR3 covers 14 residues. Germline trimming cut 6 bases from V and 2 bases from J; bases unmatched to any gene: 5. CDR1 and CDR2 from the germline V gene are SGHTA and FQGTGA. Written as DNA, the CDR3 is TGTGCCAGCAGTCGGGACAGGTCAAACACTGAAGCTTTCTTT. Amino acid sequence: CASSRDRSNTEAFF.